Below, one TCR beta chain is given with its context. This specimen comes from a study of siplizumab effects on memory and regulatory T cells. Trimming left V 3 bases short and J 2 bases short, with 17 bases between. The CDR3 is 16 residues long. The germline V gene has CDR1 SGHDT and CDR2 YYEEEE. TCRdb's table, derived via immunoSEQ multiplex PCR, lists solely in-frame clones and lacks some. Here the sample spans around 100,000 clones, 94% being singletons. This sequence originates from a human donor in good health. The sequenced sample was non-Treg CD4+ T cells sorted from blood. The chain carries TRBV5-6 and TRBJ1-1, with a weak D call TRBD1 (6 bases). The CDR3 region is CASSYLTGTLNTEAFF. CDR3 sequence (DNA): TGTGCCAGCAGCTATCTGACAGGAACTCTAAACACTGAAGCTTTCTTT.